This T cell receptor (beta chain) was documented in a study of blood T cell repertoires in COVID-19. Study-level information: Material from acute and convalescent COVID-19 was sourced from the United States, Italy and Spain. T cells, B-cell-depleted T cells, or PBMCs provided the cDNA or gDNA that served as material.

Sequenced by immunoSEQ multiplex PCR; TCRdb stores in-frame clones only, minus some. The sample has 270,000 or so clones; roughly nine tenths are singletons. What was sequenced was peripheral blood. The sequence came from a man aged 35 to 55 with active or convalescent COVID-19.

This chain's CDR3 is CATSDRRVTEAFF. The CDR3 coding sequence is TGTGCCACCAGTGATCGCAGGGTGACTGAAGCTTTCTTT. The V call is TRBV24-1, the J call TRBJ1-1, with a tentative D call TRBD1 (5 bases). CDR3 size: 13 residues. Germline V lookup: CDR1 KGHDR, CDR2 SFDVKD. V shed 3 bases and J shed 5 bases, with 9 bases lying between them.